This is a list of T cell receptor beta chains from one sample in a study of T cells in Graves' hyperthyroidism and ophthalmopathy. TCRdb recomputed calls from the multiplex PCR reads with MiXCR, one row per CDR3 protein. The sample lists 110,000 to 150,000 distinct CDR3 sequences; roughly a fifth were seen once. The sequenced material came from blood. Every receptor here comes from a woman between 50 and 59 years old with Graves' hyperthyroidism that later progressed to Graves' ophthalmopathy. The CDR3 runs from the conserved cysteine through the conserved F or W. D genes are given only for firm matches.

TRBV28	.	TRBJ2-1	CASSPRRNEQFF
TRBV28	.	TRBJ1-3	CASSQTKKATGNTIYF
TRBV10-3	TRBD1	TRBJ1-2	CAISEDRDRSQGYTF
TRBV19	TRBD1	TRBJ1-4	CASSRNPRQGLLGEKLFF
TRBV7-9	TRBD1	TRBJ1-5	CASSLQGAGNQPQHF
TRBV5-1	TRBD2	TRBJ2-7	CASSLLQTSGRDEQYF
TRBV7-8	TRBD1	TRBJ2-7	CASSFRRDSSYEQYF
TRBV12-3/TRBV12-4	.	TRBJ1-5	CASSREYNQPQHF
TRBV5-1	TRBD1	TRBJ2-6	CASSQGTGMSGANVLTF
TRBV5-1	.	TRBJ1-5	CASSLANQPQHF
TRBV2	.	TRBJ1-4	CASGRGTNEKLFF
TRBV6-5	.	TRBJ2-1	CASSYGVSYNEQFF
TRBV30	.	TRBJ1-2	CAWTLDRNYGYTF
TRBV6-1	.	TRBJ1-2	CASSPRGGSGNYGYTF
TRBV7-8	TRBD2	TRBJ2-2	CASSLRLAGVGTGELFF
TRBV20-1	.	TRBJ2-5	CSATRRRQETQYF
TRBV4-1	.	TRBJ2-7	CASSQVQGGGRESYEQYF
TRBV7-2	.	TRBJ1-1	CASSPLLTRGTEAFF
TRBV5-1	.	TRBJ2-7	CASSLGATREQYF
TRBV6-2/TRBV6-3	.	TRBJ1-1	CASSYGGERTEAFF
TRBV30	TRBD2	TRBJ2-1	CAWSAGGSYNEQFF
TRBV3-1	.	TRBJ1-2	CASSGDGYTF
TRBV5-5	.	TRBJ1-1	CASSLLGNNAEAFF
TRBV5-1	TRBD2	TRBJ2-3	CASSPSGSFTDTQYF
TRBV30	.	TRBJ1-4	CAWSERQGEKLFF
TRBV29-1	.	TRBJ1-4	CSVAGEEKLFF
TRBV5-5	TRBD2	TRBJ2-7	CASIKGGTSYEQYF
TRBV11-2	TRBD1	TRBJ2-7	CASGGAATGFYEQYF
TRBV7-8	TRBD1	TRBJ1-2	CATKKGASGYGYTF
TRBV19	TRBD1	TRBJ1-1	CASNGQGYTEAFF
TRBV7-6	TRBD1	TRBJ2-7	CASSRRQGTLEQYF
TRBV3-1	TRBD2	TRBJ2-7	CASSQVRGAYEQYF
TRBV7-2	.	TRBJ1-1	CASSPRGRVAEAFF
TRBV20-1	.	TRBJ2-1	CSARGDGYNEQFF
TRBV7-2	.	TRBJ2-4	CASSLQAGAKNIQYF
TRBV10-2	.	TRBJ2-7	CASSVPGSSYEQYF
TRBV28	TRBD2	TRBJ2-7	CASSPRGESKQYF
TRBV6-1	.	TRBJ1-2	CASRRQTNYGYTF
TRBV12-3/TRBV12-4	TRBD2	TRBJ2-3	CASTRTSGTDTQYF
TRBV20-1	TRBD2	TRBJ2-5	CSAPGRAMETQYF
TRBV5-1	.	TRBJ1-3	CASSLETGAAGNTIYF
TRBV7-8	.	TRBJ1-1	CASSLVGGSEAFF
TRBV20-1	TRBD2	TRBJ2-1	CSAHETSGSGNEQFF
TRBV7-2	.	TRBJ1-2	CASSLAVGAVGGYTF
TRBV12-3/TRBV12-4	.	TRBJ1-2	CASSLVGGNGYTF
TRBV28	.	TRBJ2-5	CASQGWGGPRETQYF
TRBV5-4	TRBD1	TRBJ2-5	CASSSGQAPWTQYF
TRBV12-3/TRBV12-4	.	TRBJ2-4	CASSPPGSSNIQYF
TRBV19	TRBD1	TRBJ1-4	CASRKPGQGDEKLFF
TRBV19	TRBD1	TRBJ1-4	CASSPTGTGIGIEKLFF
TRBV5-1	.	TRBJ1-2	CASSLGDVVDGYTF
TRBV6-1	.	TRBJ1-1	CASTTRGNTEAFF
TRBV28	.	TRBJ1-1	CASSLRGRDEAFF
TRBV20-1	.	TRBJ1-1	CSARGSGATEAFF
TRBV20-1	TRBD1	TRBJ1-1	CSAREGDRGRFTEAFF
TRBV7-8	.	TRBJ2-1	CASSLTGEAYNEQFF
TRBV5-1	TRBD1	TRBJ2-6	CASSRDRAGANVLTF
TRBV5-6	TRBD1	TRBJ1-1	CASSLMDRGRITEAFF
TRBV6-1	.	TRBJ2-5	CASSERRAGTQETQYF